The T cell receptor beta chain under discussion was sequenced for a study of siplizumab effects on memory and regulatory T cells. This clone has only one observation. What it binds is unknown. This CDR3 is built from 15 residues. V was clipped by 6 bases and J by 7 bases, with 16 bases between them. The germline V gene encodes CDR1 MNHEY and CDR2 SMNVEV (reference sequence). Study findings and constraints: The alloresponse seemed to draw substantially on naive T cells, which appeared more diverse than memory cells. Most proliferating CD4+ or CD8+ clones, roughly 75-97%, had no naive or memory assignment. The study found that siplizumab significantly reduced alloreactive sequences traceable to unstimulated CD4+ memory cells.

Assays covered 100,000 or so TCR templates per sample. Repertoires were generated with immunoSEQ multiplex PCR, while TCRdb's copy carries only in-frame clones and drops some. The table includes some 81,000 clones, 95% detected once. The specimen was CD8+ T cells sorted from blood. The chain links TRBV27 to TRBJ2-6; weak D call: TRBD1 (5 bases). The receptor was isolated from a human donor in good health. The CDR3 loop reads CASSDPLGAANVLTF. The CDR3 DNA is TGTGCCAGCAGCGATCCCCTTGGGGCTGCCAACGTCCTGACTTTC.